This T cell receptor (beta chain) was observed in a study of T cells in women clearing cervical HPV infection. The study's findings and limits: TRBV6-7 abundance was lower in cases than controls (around 0.1% versus 0.15%).

Between the trimmed V and J ends, which lost 3 bases and 2 bases, there was a span of 12 bases. Germline V gene data show CDR1 as KGHSH and CDR2 as LQKENI. The CDR3 has 15 residues. Comment on this clone: Its antigen remains unknown. The read falls 3 residues short of the CDR3 end, and the missing part is taken from the germline J gene.

The assay was immunoSEQ multiplex PCR, and TCRdb's table has in-frame clones only and misses some. The sample's table shows roughly 23,000 clones. All donors had a single incident cervical HPV16 infection, not prevalent. Sequencing was done on a sample of blood buffy coat. This chain connects TRBV18 to TRBJ2-3; weak D call: TRBD1 (5 bases). The receptor comes from a woman aged 18 to 75 with a cervical HPV16 infection that either progressed to CIN3+ or cleared (not recorded which). The CDR3 bases that were read are TGTGCCAGCTCACCCACGACAGCCGTCACAGATACG. It specifies CASSPTTAVTDT. The full CDR3 is CASSPTTAVTDTQYF.